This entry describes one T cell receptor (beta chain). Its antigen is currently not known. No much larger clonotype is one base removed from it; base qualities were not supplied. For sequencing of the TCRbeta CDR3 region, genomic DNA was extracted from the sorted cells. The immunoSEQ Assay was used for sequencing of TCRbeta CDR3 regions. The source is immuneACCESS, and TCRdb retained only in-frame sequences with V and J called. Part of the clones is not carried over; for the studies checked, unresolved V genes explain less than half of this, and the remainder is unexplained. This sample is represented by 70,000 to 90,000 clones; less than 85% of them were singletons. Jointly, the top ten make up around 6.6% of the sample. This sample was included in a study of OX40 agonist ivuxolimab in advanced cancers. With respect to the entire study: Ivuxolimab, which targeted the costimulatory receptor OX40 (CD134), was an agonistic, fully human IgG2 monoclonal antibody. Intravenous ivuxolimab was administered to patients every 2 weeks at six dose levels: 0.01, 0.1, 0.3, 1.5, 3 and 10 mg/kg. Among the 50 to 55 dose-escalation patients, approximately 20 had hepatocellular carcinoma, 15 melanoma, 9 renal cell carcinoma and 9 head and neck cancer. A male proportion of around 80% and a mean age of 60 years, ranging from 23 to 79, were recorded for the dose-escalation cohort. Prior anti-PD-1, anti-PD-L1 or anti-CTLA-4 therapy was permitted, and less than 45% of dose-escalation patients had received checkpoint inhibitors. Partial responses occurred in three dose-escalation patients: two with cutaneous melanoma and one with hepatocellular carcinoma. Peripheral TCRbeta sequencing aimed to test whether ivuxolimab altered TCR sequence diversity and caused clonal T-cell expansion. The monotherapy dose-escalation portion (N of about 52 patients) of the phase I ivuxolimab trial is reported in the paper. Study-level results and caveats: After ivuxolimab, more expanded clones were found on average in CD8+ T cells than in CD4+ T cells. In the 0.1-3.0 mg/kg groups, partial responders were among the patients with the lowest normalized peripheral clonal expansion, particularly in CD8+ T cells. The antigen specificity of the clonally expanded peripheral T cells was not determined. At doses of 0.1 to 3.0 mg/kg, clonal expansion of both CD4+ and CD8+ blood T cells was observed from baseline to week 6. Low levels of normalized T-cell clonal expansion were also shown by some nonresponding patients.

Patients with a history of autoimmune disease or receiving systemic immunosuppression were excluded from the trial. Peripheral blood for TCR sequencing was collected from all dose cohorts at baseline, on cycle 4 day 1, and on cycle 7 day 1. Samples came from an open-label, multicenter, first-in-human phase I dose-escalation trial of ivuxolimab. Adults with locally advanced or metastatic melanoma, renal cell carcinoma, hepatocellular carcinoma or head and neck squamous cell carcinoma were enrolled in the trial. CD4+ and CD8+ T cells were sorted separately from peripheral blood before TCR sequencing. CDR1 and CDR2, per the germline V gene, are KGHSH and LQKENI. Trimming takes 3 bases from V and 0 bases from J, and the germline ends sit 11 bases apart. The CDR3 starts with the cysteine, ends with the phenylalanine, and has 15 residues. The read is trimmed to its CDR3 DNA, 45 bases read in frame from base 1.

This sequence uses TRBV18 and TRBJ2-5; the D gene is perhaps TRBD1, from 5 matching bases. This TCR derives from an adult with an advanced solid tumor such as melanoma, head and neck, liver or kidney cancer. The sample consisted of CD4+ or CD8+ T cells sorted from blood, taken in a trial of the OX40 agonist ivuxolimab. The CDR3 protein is CASSPTEKYQETQYF. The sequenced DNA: TGTGCCAGCTCACCGACAGAGAAGTACCAAGAGACCCAGTACTTC.